These 3 T cell receptor beta chains originate from one sample sequenced in a study of T cell responses to AZD1222 COVID-19 vaccine. Only in-frame clones appear in the TCRdb table, and some are missing; sequencing was by immunoSEQ multiplex PCR. The data show 100,000 to 120,000 clones, 86% seen once. The source was peripheral blood, collected on day 0 of AZD1222 vaccination. The receptors originated from an adult in good health.

This chain joins TRBV4-1 and TRBJ2-2; D unclear. The CDR3 extends over 16 amino acids. V was trimmed by 1 base and J by 5 bases, leaving 14 bases between them. Germline-derived CDR1 and CDR2 are MGHRA and YSYEKL. For the CDR3, the DNA is TGCGCCAGCAGCCAAGCACGAAGAGGTCGTACCGGGGAGCTGTTTTTT. This encodes CASSQARRGRTGELFF.

The V and J genes are TRBV24-1 and TRBJ1-2; D possibly corresponds to TRBD1 (6 bases). The CDR3 sequence is 13 residues long. V was shortened by 5 bases and J by 5 bases, with 11 bases between the two germline ends. CDR1 is KGHDR, CDR2 SFDVKD, per germline. Here the CDR3 DNA reads TGTGCCACCAGTGTGACAGGCGGTTATGGCTACACCTTC. Its protein product is CATSVTGGYGYTF.

V is TRBV6-4 and J is TRBJ2-1; the match to TRBD2 covers 10 bases. Germline V CDR1 and CDR2: MRHNA, SNTAGT. This CDR3 has 13 amino acids. Losses at the gene ends were 6 bases for V and 8 bases for J; bases not matched to a gene: 4. The DNA for the CDR3 is TGTGCCAGCAGGCCTAGCGGGGGACATGAGCAGTTCTTC. It encodes CASRPSGGHEQFF.